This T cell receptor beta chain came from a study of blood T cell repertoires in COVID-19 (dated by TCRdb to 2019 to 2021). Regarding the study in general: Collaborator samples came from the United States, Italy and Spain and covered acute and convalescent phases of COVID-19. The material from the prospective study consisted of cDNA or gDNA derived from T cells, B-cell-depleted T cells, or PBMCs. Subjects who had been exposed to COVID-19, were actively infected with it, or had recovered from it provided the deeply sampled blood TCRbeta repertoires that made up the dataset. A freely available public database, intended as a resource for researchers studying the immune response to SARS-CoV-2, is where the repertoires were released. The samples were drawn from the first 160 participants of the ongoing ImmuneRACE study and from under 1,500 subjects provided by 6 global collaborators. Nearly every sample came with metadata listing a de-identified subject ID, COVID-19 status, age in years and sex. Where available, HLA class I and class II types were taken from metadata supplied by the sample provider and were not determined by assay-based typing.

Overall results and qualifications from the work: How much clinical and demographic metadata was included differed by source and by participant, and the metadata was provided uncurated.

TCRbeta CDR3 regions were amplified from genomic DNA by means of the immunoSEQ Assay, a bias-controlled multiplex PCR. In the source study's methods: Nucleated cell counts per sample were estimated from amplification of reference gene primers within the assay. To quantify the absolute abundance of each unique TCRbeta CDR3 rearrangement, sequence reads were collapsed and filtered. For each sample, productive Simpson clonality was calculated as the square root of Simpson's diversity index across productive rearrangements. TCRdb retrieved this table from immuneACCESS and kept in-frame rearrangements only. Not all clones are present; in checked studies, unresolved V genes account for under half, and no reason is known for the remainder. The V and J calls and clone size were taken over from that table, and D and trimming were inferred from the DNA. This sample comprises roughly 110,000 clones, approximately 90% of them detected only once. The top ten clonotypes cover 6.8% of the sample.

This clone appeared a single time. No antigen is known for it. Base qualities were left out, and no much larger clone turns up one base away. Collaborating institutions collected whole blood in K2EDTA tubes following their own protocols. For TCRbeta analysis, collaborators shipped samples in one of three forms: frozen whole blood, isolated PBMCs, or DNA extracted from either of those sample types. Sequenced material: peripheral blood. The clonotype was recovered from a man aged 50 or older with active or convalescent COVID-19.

Read as DNA, the sequence is TGTGCCAGCAGCTCAACCGGGACAGGGGACTCAGATACGCAGTATTTT. This translates into CASSSTGTGDSDTQYF. Recombination joined TRBV13 with TRBJ2-3, and 10 junctional nucleotides match TRBD1. Inclusive of the bounding cysteine and phenylalanine, the CDR3 is 16 residues long. Only CDR3 DNA remains: 48 bases, in frame from the first base. The germline V end is reduced by 4 bases and the J end by 4 bases; junction bases left unmatched: 8. The CDR1 and CDR2 encoded by the germline V gene (reference sequence) are PRHDT and FYEKMQ.